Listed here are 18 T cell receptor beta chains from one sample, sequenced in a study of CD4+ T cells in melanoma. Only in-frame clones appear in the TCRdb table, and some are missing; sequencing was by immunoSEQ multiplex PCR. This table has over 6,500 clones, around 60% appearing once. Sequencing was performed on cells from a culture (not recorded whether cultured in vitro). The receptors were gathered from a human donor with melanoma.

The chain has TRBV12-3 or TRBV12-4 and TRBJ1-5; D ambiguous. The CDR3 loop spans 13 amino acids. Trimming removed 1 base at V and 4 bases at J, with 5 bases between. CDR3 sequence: CASSLGWNQPQHF. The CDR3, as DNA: TGTGCCAGCAGTTTAGGCTGGAATCAGCCCCAGCATTTT.

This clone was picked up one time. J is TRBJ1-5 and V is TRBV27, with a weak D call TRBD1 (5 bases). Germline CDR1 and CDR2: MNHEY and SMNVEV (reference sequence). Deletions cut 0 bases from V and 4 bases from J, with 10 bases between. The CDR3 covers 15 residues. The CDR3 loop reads CASSLSGTGNQPQHF. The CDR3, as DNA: TGTGCCAGCAGTTTATCGGGGACGGGGAATCAGCCCCAGCATTTT.

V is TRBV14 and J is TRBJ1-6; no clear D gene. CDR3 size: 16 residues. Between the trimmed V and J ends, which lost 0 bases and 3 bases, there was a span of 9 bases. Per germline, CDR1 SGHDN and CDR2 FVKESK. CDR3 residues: CASSQDFGSYNSPLHF. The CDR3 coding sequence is TGTGCCAGCAGCCAAGATTTCGGCAGCTATAATTCACCCCTCCACTTT.

DNA of the CDR3: TGCGCCAGCAGCCTTCAAACAGGTGATGACGAGCAGTACTTC. It translates to CASSLQTGDDEQYF. The chain employs TRBV4-1 and TRBJ2-7; D possibly corresponds to TRBD1 (5 bases). Trimming removed 4 bases at V and 5 bases at J, with 15 bases between. The CDR3 spans 14 residues. Germline CDR1 MGHRA, CDR2 YSYEKL.

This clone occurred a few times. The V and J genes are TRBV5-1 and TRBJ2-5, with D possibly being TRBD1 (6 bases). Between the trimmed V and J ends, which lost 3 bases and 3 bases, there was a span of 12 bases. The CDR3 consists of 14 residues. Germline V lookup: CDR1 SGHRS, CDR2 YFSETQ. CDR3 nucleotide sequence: TGCGCCAGCAGCTACTTAGGACAGAAAGAGACCCAGTACTTC. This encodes CASSYLGQKETQYF. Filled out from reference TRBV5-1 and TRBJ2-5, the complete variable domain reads KAGVTQTPRYLIKTRGQQVTLSCSPISGHRSVSWYQQTPGQGLQFLFEYFSETQRNKGNFPGRFSGRQFSNSRSEMNVSTLELGDSALYLCASSYLGQKETQYFGPGTRLLVL.

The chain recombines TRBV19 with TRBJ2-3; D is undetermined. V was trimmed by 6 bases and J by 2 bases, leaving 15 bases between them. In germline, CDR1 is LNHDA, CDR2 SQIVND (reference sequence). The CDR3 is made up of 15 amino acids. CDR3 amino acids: CASRLQDLYTDTQYF. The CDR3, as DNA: TGTGCCAGTAGGCTACAAGACCTATACACAGATACGCAGTATTTT.

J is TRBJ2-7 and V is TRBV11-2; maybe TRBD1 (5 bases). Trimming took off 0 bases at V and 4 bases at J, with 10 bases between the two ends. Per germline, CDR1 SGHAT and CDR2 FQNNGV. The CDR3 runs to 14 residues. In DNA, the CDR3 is TGTGCCAGCAGCTTAGATTTAGCAGGGTACGAGCAGTACTTC. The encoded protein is CASSLDLAGYEQYF.

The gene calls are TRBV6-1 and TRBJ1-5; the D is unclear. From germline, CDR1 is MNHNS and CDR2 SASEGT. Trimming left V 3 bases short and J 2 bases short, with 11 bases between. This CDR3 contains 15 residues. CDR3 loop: CASSEDRRGNQPQHF. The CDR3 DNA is TGTGCCAGCAGTGAGGACCGCCGGGGCAATCAGCCCCAGCATTTT.

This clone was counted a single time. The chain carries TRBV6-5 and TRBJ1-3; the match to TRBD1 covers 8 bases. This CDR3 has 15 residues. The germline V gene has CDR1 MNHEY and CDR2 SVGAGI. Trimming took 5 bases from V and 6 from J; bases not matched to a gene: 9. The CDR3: CASSLLGQVQNTIYF. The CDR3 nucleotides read TGTGCCAGCAGTCTCCTGGGACAGGTGCAAAACACCATATATTTT.

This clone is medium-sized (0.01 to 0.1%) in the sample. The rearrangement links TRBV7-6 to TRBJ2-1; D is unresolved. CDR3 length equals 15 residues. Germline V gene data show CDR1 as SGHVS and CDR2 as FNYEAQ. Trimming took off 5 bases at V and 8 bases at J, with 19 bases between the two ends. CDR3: CASSLIAEKAHEQFF. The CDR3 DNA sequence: TGTGCCAGCAGCCTCATCGCCGAAAAGGCTCATGAGCAGTTCTTC. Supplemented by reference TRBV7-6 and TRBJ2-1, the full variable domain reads GAGVSQSPRYKVTKRGQDVALRCDPISGHVSLYWYRQALGQGPEFLTYFNYEAQQDKSGLPNDRFSAERPEGSISTLTIQRTEQRDSAMYRCASSLIAEKAHEQFFGPGTRLTVL.

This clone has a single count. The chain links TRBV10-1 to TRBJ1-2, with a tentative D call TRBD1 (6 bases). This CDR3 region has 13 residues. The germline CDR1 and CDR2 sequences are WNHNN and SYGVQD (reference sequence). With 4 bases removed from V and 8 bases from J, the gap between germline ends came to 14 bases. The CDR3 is CASSVSGTIGYTF. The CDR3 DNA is TGCGCCAGCAGTGTATCCGGGACAATCGGCTACACCTTC.

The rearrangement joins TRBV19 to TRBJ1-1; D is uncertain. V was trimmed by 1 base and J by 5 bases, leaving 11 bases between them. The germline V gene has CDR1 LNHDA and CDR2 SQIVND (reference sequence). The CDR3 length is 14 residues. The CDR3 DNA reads TGTGCCAGTAGTATAGGGAGTTCGAGGACTGAAGCTTTCTTT. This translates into CASSIGSSRTEAFF.

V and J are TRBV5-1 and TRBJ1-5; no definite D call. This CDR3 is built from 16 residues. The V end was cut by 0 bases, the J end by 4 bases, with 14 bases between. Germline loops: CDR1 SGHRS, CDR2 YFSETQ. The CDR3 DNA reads TGCGCCAGCAGCTTGGATGGCCGGGGAGGGAATCAGCCCCAGCATTTT. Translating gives CASSLDGRGGNQPQHF.

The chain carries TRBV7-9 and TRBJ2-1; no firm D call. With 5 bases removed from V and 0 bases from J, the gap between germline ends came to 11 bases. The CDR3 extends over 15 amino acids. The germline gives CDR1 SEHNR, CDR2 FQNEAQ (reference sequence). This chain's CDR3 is CASSPGSGSYNEQFF. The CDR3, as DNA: TGTGCCAGCAGCCCTGGATCGGGCTCCTACAATGAGCAGTTCTTC.

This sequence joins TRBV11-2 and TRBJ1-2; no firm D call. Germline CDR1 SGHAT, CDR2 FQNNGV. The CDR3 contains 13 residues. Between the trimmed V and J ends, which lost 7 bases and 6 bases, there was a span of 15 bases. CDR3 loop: CASTTPGRDGYTF. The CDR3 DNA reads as TGTGCCAGCACTACTCCCGGGCGGGATGGCTACACCTTC.

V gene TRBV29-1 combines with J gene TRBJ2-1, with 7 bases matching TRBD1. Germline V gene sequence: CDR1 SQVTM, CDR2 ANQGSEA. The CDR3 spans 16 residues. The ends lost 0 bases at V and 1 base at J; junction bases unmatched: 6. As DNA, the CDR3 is TGCAGCGTTGAAGATCCGGACAGGAGTTCCTACAATGAGCAGTTCTTC. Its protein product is CSVEDPDRSSYNEQFF.

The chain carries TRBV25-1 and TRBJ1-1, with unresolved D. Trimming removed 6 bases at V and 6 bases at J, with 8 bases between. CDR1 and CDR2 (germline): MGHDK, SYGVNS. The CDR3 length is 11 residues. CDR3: CASRDWAEAFF. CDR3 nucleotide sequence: TGTGCCAGCAGGGACTGGGCTGAAGCTTTCTTT. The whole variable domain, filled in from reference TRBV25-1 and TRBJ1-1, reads EADIYQTPRYLVIGTGKKITLECSQTMGHDKMYWYQQDPGMELHLIHYSYGVNSTEKGDLSSESTVSRIRTEHFPLTLESARPSHTSQYLCASRDWAEAFFGQGTRLTVV.

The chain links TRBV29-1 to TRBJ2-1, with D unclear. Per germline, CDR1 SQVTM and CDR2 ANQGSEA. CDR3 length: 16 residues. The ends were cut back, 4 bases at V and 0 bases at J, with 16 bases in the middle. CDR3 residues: CSVGGLESSSYNEQFF. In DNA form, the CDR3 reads TGCAGCGTTGGGGGATTAGAGTCTAGCTCCTACAATGAGCAGTTCTTC.